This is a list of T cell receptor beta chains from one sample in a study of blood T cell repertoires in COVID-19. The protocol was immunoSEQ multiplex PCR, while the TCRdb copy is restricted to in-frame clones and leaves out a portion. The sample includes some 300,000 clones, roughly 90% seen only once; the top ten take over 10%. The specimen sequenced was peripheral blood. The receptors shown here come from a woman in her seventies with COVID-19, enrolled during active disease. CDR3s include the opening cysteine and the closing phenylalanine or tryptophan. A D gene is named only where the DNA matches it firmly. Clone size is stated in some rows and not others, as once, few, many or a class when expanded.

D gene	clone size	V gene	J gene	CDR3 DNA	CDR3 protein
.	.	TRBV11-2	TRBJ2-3	TGTGCCAGCAGCTTCGGACTCAGCACAGATACGCAGTATTTT	CASSFGLSTDTQYF
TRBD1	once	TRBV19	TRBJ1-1	TGTGCCAGTAGTGTAACACAGGGGGACACTGAAGCTTTCTTT	CASSVTQGDTEAFF
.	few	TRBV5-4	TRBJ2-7	TGTGCCAGCAGCTTGGGAGGTGGGGGCGTTTTCTCTTACGAGCAGTACTTC	CASSLGGGGVFSYEQYF
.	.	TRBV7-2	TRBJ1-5	TGTGCCAGCAGCTTAGATCGGGGAGGGGATCAGCCCCAGCATTTT	CASSLDRGGDQPQHF
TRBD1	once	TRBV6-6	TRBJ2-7	TGTGCCAGCAGTCGCCGACAGGGGGCAGGTGAGCAGTACTTC	CASSRRQGAGEQYF
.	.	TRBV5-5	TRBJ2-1	TGTGCCAGCAGCTTTGCTCCAGGGGGGTCCGTCTCCTACAATGAGCAGTTCTTC	CASSFAPGGSVSYNEQFF
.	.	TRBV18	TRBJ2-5	TGTGCCAGCTCACCAAGTGGGTTGAGGACGGGGCAAGAGACCCAGTACTTC	CASSPSGLRTGQETQYF
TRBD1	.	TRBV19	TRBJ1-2	TGTGCCAGTAGTCGCGATGCTGGGACAGGGAATGGCTACACCTTC	CASSRDAGTGNGYTF
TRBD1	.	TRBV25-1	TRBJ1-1	TGTGCCAGCAGTGAATCGAACCGGGACAGGGAACTAGCTTTCTTT	CASSESNRDRELAFF
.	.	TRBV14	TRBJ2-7	TGTGCCAGCAGCCAAGAGGGCTTCGGTCGCTACGAGCAGTACTTC	CASSQEGFGRYEQYF
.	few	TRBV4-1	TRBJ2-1	TGCGCCAGCAGCCCCGGTGGGGGCGGGCAGTTCTTC	CASSPGGGGQFF
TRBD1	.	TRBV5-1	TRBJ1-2	TGCGCCAGCAGCCCCTGGACAGGGACCTATGGCTACACCTTC	CASSPWTGTYGYTF
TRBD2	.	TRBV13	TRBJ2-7	TGTGCCAGCACCCGGGGGGGGGCAGCCTACGAGCAGTACTTC	CASTRGGAAYEQYF
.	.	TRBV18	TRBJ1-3	TGTGCCAGCTCACCTACTGGGGGGTCCGGAAACACCATATATTTT	CASSPTGGSGNTIYF
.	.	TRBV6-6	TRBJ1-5	TGTGCCAGCCATACATCGGGGAACGGTAATCAGCCCCAGCATTTT	CASHTSGNGNQPQHF
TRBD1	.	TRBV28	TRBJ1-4	TGTGCCAGCAGCTCCTGGGACAGGGGTGAAAAACTGTTTTTT	CASSSWDRGEKLFF
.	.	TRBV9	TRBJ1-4	TGTGCCAGCAGCCCATCTTTGGACTCAGAAAAACTGTTTTTT	CASSPSLDSEKLFF
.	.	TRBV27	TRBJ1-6	TGTGCCAGAGCCCAGGGTCCCTCACCCCTCCACTTT	CARAQGPSPLHF
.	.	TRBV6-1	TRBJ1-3	TGTGCCAGCAGTGAAGAGGTGGGGGCAGGAAACACCATATATTTT	CASSEEVGAGNTIYF
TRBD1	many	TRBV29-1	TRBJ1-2	TGCAGCGTTGTAGGAGCTGAGGGGGCTGGAAACTATGGCTACACCTTC	CSVVGAEGAGNYGYTF
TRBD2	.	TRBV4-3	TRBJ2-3	TGCGCCAGCAGCCAACGCGGGGGGGATACGCAGTATTTT	CASSQRGGDTQYF
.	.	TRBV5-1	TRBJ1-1	TGCGCCAGCAGCTTGCCGGGGGTCACTGAAGCTTTCTTT	CASSLPGVTEAFF
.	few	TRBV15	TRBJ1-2	TGTGCCACCAGGGGCACAGGAGGGTTTAACTATGGCTACACCTTC	CATRGTGGFNYGYTF
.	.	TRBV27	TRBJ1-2	TGTGCCAGCAGTTTCGGTCCCGGGAACTATGGCTACACCTTC	CASSFGPGNYGYTF
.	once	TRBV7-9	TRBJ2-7	TGTGCCAGCAGCCTCCCCGCAGGGGCGTACGAGCAGTACTTC	CASSLPAGAYEQYF
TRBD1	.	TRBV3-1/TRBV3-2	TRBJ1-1	TGTGCCAGCAGCCAAGATTACGGTGAGGGGGCGAAGACTGAAGCTTTCTTT	CASSQDYGEGAKTEAFF
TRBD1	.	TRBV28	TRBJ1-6	TGTGCCAGCAGACTCCGGGACAGAAATTCACCCCTCCACTTT	CASRLRDRNSPLHF
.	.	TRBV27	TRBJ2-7	TGTGCCAGCAGTTTATCCAGGGATTATGAGCAGTACTTC	CASSLSRDYEQYF
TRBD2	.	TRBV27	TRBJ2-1	TGTGCCAGCAGTTTTATAGGACTAGCGGGGGGAGATGAGCAGTTCTTC	CASSFIGLAGGDEQFF
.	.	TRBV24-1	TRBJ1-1	TGTGCCACCAGTTTTGGGGCGTCTGAAGCTTTCTTT	CATSFGASEAFF
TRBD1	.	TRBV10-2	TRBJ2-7	TGCGCCAGCAGTGAACCTTCAGGGGGCGAGCAGTACTTC	CASSEPSGGEQYF
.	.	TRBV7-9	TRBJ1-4	TGTGCCAGCAGCTTAGCGCGGGGAGTCGGGGAAAAACTGTTTTTT	CASSLARGVGEKLFF
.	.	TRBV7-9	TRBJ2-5	TGTGCCAGCAGCTTAGGCCCGTCGAAGGGGGAGACCCAGTACTTC	CASSLGPSKGETQYF
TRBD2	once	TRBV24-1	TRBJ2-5	TGTGCCACCAGTGACCCCGGACTAGCGGGGGGCCAAGAGACCCAGTACTTC	CATSDPGLAGGQETQYF
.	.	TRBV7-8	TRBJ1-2	TGTGCCAGCAGCCGAGGAGAGAACTATGGCTACACCTTC	CASSRGENYGYTF
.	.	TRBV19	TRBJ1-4	TGTGCCAGTAGTATAGTCCCGGGACAAGCACTTCAAAAACTGTTTTTT	CASSIVPGQALQKLFF
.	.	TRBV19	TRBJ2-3	TGTGCCAGTAGGGCGGTCGATCGCATAGATACGCAGTATTTT	CASRAVDRIDTQYF
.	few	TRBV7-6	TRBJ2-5	TGTGCCAGCAGCTTAGGAGCGGAGACCCAGTACTTC	CASSLGAETQYF
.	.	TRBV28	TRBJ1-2	TGTGCCAGCAGTTTCCCACAGGGTTCCCCTAACTATGGCTACACCTTC	CASSFPQGSPNYGYTF
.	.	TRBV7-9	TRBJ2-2	TGTGCCAGCAGCTTAGCTGTCCTTTCCACCGGGGAGCTGTTTTTT	CASSLAVLSTGELFF
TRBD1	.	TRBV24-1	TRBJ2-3	TGTGCCACCAGTGACACAGGACAGGGGACAGATACGCAGTATTTT	CATSDTGQGTDTQYF
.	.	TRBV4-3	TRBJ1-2	TGCGCCAGCAGCCAAGATCGCGGTGGGAGTGGCTACACCTTC	CASSQDRGGSGYTF
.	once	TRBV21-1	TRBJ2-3	TGTGCCAGCAGCAAAGGCGACCAGGAAAATACAGATACGCAGTATTTT	CASSKGDQENTDTQYF
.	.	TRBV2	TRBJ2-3	TGTGCCAGCAATCCCGGCACAGATACGCAGTATTTT	CASNPGTDTQYF
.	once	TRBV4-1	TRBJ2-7	TGCGCCAGCAGCCAAGTTACAGAGTACGAGCAGTACTTC	CASSQVTEYEQYF
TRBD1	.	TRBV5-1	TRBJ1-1	TGCGCCAGCAGCTTGCGGGCAGTTGACAGGGGGAACACTGAAGCTTTCTTT	CASSLRAVDRGNTEAFF
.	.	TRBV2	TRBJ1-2	TGTGCCAGCATGTGGCCAGGGGATGACTATGGCTACACCTTC	CASMWPGDDYGYTF
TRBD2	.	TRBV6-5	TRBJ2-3	TGTGCCAGCAGTTACGAATGGGCGGGGGGCCCAGATACGCAGTATTTT	CASSYEWAGGPDTQYF